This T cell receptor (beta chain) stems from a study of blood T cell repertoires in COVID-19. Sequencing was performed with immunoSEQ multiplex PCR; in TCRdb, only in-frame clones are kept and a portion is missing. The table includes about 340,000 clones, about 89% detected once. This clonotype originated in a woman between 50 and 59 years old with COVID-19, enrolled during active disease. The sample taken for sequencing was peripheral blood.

The CDR3 DNA sequence: TGTGCCAGCTCACGGGGACAGACGCAACCCCTCCACTTT. Its protein product is CASSRGQTQPLHF. The chain couples TRBV18 to TRBJ1-6; 7 nucleotides match TRBD1. The J segment lost 12 bases and the V segment lost 4 bases, leaving 6 bases of the junction unmatched. Germline V gene sequence: CDR1 KGHSH, CDR2 LQKENI. The CDR3 runs 13 residues.